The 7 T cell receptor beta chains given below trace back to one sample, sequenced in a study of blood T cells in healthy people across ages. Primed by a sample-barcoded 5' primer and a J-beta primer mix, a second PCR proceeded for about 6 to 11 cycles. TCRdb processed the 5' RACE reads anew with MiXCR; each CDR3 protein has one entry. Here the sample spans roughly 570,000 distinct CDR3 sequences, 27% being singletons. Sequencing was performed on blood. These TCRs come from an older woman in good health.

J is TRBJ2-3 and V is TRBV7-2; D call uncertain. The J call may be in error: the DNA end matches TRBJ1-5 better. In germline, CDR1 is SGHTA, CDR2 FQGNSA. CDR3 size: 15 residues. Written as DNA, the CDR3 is TGTGCCAGCAGCTTAGATGGAGAGTTCACAGATACGCAGCATTTT. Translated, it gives CASSLDGEFTDTQHF.

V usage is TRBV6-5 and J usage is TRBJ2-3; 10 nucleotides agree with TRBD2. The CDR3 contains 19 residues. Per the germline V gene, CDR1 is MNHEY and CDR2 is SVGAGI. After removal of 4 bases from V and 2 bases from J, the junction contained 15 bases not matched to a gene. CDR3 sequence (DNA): TGTGCCAGCAGTTCCCCGAGTTGGAAGCGGGGGGGATTCACAGATACGCAGTATTTT. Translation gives CASSSPSWKRGGFTDTQYF.

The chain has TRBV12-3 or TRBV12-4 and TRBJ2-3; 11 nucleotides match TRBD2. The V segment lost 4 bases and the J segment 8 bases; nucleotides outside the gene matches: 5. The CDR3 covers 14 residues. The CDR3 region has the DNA TGTGCCAGCAGTTCCCTTAGCGGGGGGGGTACGCAGTATTTT. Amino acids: CASSSLSGGGTQYF.

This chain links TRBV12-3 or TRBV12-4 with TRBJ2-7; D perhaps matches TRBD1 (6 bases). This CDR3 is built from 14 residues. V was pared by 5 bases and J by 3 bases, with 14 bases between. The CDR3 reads CASSLQGLIYEQYF. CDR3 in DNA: TGTGCCAGCAGTCTCCAGGGGTTAATCTACGAGCAGTACTTC.

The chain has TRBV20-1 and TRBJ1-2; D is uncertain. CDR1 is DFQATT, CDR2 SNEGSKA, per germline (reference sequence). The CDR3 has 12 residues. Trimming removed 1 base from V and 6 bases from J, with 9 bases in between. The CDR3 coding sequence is TGCAGTGCTAGAGGTGACTACCATGGCTACACCTTC. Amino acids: CSARGDYHGYTF.

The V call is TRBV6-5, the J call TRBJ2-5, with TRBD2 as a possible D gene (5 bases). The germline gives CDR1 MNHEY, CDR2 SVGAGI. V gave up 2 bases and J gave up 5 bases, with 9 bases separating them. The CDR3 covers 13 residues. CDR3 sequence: CASSYGSHETQYF. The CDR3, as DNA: TGTGCCAGCAGTTACGGGAGCCATGAGACCCAGTACTTC.

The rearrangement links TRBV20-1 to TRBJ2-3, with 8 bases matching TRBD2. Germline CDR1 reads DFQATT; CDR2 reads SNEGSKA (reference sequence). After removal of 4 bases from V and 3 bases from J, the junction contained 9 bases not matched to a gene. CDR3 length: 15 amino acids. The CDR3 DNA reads TGCAGTGCTATCCGCGGGGGGCAGGAGACAGATACGCAGTATTTT. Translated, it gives CSAIRGGQETDTQYF.